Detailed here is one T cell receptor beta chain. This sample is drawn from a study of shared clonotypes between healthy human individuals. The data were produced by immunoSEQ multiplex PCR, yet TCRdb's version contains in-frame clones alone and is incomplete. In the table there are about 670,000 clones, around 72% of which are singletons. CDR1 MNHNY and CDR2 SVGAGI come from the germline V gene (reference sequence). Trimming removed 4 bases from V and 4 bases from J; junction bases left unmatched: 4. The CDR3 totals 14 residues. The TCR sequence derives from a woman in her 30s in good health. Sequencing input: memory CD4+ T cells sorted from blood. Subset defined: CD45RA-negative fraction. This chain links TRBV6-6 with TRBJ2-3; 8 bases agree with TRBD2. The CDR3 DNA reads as TGTGCCAGCAGTTCGCCGGGAGGGGCAGATACGCAGTATTTT. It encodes CASSSPGGADTQYF.